This TCR beta chain is drawn from a study of shared clonotypes between healthy human individuals. Overall study results and limits: Larger richness was generally estimated for naive than memory subsets.

V lost 0 bases and J lost 6, with 10 bases in between. Germline values: CDR1 SGDLS, CDR2 YYNGEE. CDR3 length: 13 amino acids. Using about 190 ng DNA, some 30,000 T cell genomes, the sorted-subset replicate PCRs were run. TCRdb's copy holds only in-frame clones and misses some; the assay was immunoSEQ multiplex PCR. The sample contains a few million clones, approximately 94% of which appear only once. In regard to this clone: Its antigen is still unknown.

The source is a young man in good health. The sample taken for sequencing was naive CD4+ T cells sorted from blood. Subset given: CD45RA+ positively selected. The chain links TRBV9 to TRBJ2-7, with a weak D call TRBD1 (5 bases). CDR3 nucleotides: TGTGCCAGCAGCGTAGCATTAGACAGCGAGCAGTACTTC. Its translation is CASSVALDSEQYF.